This TCR beta chain appears in the sequencing data of a study of blood T cell repertoires in COVID-19 (dated by TCRdb to the early 2020s). About the study as a whole: Collaborator samples came from the United States, Italy and Spain and covered acute and convalescent phases of COVID-19. Nearly every sample came with metadata listing a de-identified subject ID, COVID-19 status, age in years and sex. Samples came from the ongoing ImmuneRACE study (first 160 participants) plus 1,254 subjects from 6 global collaborators. The prospective study material was composed of cDNA or gDNA derived from T cells, B-cell-depleted T cells, or PBMCs. HLA class I and class II types, where available, came from metadata supplied by the sample provider rather than from assay-based typing. The repertoires were released in a freely available public database intended as a resource for research on the immune response to SARS-CoV-2. Subjects who had been exposed to COVID-19, were actively infected with it, or had recovered from it provided the deeply sampled blood TCRbeta repertoires that made up the dataset. Study-level results and caveats: Clinical and demographic metadata were provided uncurated, with the amount varying by source and participant.

In regard to this clone: Its recognized antigen is unknown. No base quality information exists; no much larger clone differs at one position.

Whole blood was collected in K2EDTA tubes by collaborating institutions according to the institutions' own protocols. For TCRbeta analysis, collaborator samples were shipped as frozen whole blood, as isolated PBMCs, or as DNA extracted from either sample type. Including the terminal cysteine and phenylalanine, the CDR3 comprises 12 residues. Only the CDR3 DNA stays, 36 bases, in frame from base 1. V is pared back by 10 bases and J by 4 bases, with 13 bases lying between the germline termini. The germline V gene (reference sequence) yields LNHDA for CDR1 and SQIVND for CDR2. TCRbeta CDR3 regions were amplified from genomic DNA using the immunoSEQ Assay, a bias-controlled multiplex PCR. The paper's processing steps were these. Within the assay, amplification of reference gene primers was used to estimate how many nucleated cells each sample contained. To quantify the absolute abundance of each unique TCRbeta CDR3 rearrangement, sequence reads were collapsed and filtered. Productive Simpson clonality was computed per sample as the square root of Simpson's diversity index over productive rearrangements. Sourced from immuneACCESS, this table was stored by TCRdb with only in-frame sequences that have V and J called. A share of the clones is absent; for the studies checked, an unresolved V gene accounts for under half, and the remainder has no known explanation. The D gene and trimming were derived from the DNA, and the V and J assignments and clone size from that table. The sample contains over 300,000 clones, around 82% of them found a single time. The top ten hold approximately 1.3% of the sample.

The sequence joins TRBV19 to TRBJ1-2; TRBD1 is possibly the D segment (5 matching bases). The source is a woman aged 45-59 years with acute or convalescent COVID-19. The sequencing input was peripheral blood. For the CDR3, the sequence is CATDIPGYGYTF. DNA sequence: TGTGCCACGGACATACCCGGCTATGGCTACACCTTC.